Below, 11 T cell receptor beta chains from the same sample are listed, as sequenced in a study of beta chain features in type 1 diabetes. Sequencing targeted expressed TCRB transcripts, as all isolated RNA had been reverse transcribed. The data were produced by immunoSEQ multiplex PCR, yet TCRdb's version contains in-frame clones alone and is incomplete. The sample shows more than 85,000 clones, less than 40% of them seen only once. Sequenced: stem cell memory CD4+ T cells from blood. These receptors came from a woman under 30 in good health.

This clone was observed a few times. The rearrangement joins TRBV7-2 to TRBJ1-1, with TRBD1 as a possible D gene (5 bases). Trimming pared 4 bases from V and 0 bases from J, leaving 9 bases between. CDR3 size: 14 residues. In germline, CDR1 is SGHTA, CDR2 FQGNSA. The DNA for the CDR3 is TGTGCCAGCAGCTCTGGGGGGGTGAACACTGAAGCTTTCTTT. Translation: CASSSGGVNTEAFF.

The CDR3 region has the DNA TGTGCCAGCAGTAGAGGCTCGAACACCGGGGAGCTGTTTTTT. Amino acids: CASSRGSNTGELFF. The chain has TRBV2 and TRBJ2-2; no firm D call. Per the germline V gene, CDR1 is SNHLY and CDR2 is FYNNEI. The CDR3 consists of 14 residues. Trimming left V 5 bases short and J 0 bases short, with 7 bases between.

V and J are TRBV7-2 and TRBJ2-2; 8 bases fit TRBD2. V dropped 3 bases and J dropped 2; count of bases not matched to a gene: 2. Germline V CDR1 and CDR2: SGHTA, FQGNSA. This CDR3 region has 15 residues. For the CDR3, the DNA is TGTGCCAGCAGCTTTAGCGGGATAAACACCGGGGAGCTGTTTTTT. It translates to CASSFSGINTGELFF. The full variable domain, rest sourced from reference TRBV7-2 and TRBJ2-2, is GAGVSQSPSNKVTEKGKDVELRCDPISGHTALYWYRQSLGQGLEFLIYFQGNSAPDKSGLPSDRFSAERTGGSVSTLTIQRTQQEDSAVYLCASSFSGINTGELFFGEGSRLTVL.

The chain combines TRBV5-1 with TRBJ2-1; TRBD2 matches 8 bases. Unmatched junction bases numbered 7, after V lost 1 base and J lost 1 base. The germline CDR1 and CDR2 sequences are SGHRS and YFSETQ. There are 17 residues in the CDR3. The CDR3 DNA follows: TGCGCCAGCAGCTTGAACGACCGGGGGGGATCCTACAATGAGCAGTTCTTC. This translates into CASSLNDRGGSYNEQFF. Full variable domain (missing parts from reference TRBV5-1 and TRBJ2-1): KAGVTQTPRYLIKTRGQQVTLSCSPISGHRSVSWYQQTPGQGLQFLFEYFSETQRNKGNFPGRFSGRQFSNSRSEMNVSTLELGDSALYLCASSLNDRGGSYNEQFFGPGTRLTVL.

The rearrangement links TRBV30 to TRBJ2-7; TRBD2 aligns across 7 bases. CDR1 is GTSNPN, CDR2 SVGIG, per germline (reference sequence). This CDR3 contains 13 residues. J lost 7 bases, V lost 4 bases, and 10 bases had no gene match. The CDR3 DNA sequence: TGTGCCTGGAAGAGGGGAGGGGAAGGGGAGCAGTACTTC. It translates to CAWKRGGEGEQYF.

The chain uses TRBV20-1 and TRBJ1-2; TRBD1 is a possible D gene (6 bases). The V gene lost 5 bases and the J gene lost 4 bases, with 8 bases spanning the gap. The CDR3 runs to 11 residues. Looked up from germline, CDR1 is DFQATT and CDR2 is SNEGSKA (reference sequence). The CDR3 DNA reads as TGCAGTGCTCTACAGGGCTATGGCTACACCTTC. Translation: CSALQGYGYTF.

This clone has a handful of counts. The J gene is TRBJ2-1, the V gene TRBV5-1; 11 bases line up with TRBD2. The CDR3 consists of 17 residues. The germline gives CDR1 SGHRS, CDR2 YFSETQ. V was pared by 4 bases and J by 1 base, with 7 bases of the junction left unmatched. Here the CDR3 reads CASSLTSGSRSYNEQFF. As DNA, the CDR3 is TGCGCCAGCAGCCTAACTAGCGGGAGCCGATCCTACAATGAGCAGTTCTTC.

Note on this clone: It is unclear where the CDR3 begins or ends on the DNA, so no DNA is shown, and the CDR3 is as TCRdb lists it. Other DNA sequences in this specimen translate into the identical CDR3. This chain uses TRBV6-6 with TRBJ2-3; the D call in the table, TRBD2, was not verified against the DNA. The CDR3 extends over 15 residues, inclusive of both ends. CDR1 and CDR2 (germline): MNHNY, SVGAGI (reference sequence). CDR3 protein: CASSSSTSSTDTQYF.

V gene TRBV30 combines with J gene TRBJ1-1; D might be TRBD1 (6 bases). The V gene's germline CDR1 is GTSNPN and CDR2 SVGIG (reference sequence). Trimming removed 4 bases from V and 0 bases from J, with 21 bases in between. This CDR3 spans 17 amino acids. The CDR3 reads CAWKRWAAGAMNTEAFF. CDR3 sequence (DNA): TGTGCCTGGAAGCGGTGGGCGGCAGGGGCCATGAACACTGAAGCTTTCTTT.

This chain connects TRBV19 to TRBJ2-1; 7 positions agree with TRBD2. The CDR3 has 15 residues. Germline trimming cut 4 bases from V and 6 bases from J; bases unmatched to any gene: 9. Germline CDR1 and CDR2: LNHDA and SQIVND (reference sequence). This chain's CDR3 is CASSTGLVRGNEQFF. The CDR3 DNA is TGTGCCAGTAGTACAGGACTAGTGAGAGGCAATGAGCAGTTCTTC.

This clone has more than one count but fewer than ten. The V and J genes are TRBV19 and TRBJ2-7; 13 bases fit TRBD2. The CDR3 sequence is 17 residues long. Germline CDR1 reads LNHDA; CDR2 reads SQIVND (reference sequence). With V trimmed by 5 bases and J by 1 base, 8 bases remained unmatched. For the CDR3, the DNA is TGTGCCAGTAGTTCCAGACTAGCGGGAGGCCGGTCCTACGAGCAGTACTTC. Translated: CASSSRLAGGRSYEQYF.